This TCR beta chain was sequenced in a study of T cell responses to AZD1222 COVID-19 vaccine. Study-wide results and limits: Sampling captured repertoires only after the peak T cell response. The donor cohort was predominantly white British with a female majority, and clonal diversity may have been underestimated. At study baseline, merely roughly 6 AZD1222 recipients were seropositive.

The V gene's germline CDR1 is MNHEY and CDR2 SVGEGT. V was clipped by 6 bases and J by 2 bases; unmatched bases: 8. The CDR3 totals 17 residues. Assay: immunoSEQ multiplex PCR; the TCRdb copy retains only in-frame clones and omits some. Here the sample spans roughly 200,000 clones, 80% to 95% being singletons. This clone is a singleton in its sample. Its specificity is not known. The sample consisted of peripheral blood, taken 28 days after the second AZD1222 dose. The sequence derives from an adult who received the AZD1222 COVID-19 vaccine. The rearrangement links TRBV6-2 or TRBV6-3 to TRBJ1-4; 11 positions agree with TRBD1. CDR3 protein: CASSSKDRGLTNEKLFF. The DNA of the CDR3 is TGTGCCAGCAGCTCTAAGGACAGGGGGCTTACTAATGAAAAACTGTTTTTT.